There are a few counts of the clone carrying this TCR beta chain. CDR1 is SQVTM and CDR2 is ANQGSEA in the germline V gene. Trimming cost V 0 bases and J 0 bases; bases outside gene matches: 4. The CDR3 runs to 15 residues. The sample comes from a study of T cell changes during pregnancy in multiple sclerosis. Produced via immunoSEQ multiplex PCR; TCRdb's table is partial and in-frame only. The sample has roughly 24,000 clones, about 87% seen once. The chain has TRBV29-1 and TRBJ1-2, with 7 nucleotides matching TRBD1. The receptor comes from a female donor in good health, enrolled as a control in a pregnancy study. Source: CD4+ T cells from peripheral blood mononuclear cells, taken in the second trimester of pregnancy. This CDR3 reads CSVEDDRAPNYGYTF. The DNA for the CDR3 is TGCAGCGTTGAAGATGACAGGGCTCCTAACTATGGCTACACCTTC.